The 18 T cell receptor beta chains presented below share a single source sample, sequenced in a study of T cell responses to AZD1222 COVID-19 vaccine (dated by TCRdb to the early 2020s). This sample's time point label indicates: about 28 days (+/-7) after the second vaccine dose. The method was the immunoSEQ multiplex PCR assay. The immuneACCESS repertoire file appears here via TCRdb, limited to in-frame rearrangements. These files lack a portion of the clones; in checked studies, under half of the deficit traces to unresolved V genes, and the cause of the others is not known. The sample table holds roughly 110,000 clones, of which around 92% were seen once. The ten largest make up around 8.6% of the sample. The sequencing used peripheral blood, collected 28 days after the second AZD1222 dose. Receptor source: an adult who received the AZD1222 COVID-19 vaccine.

This clone was seen just once. This sample includes further DNA sequences coding for the same CDR3. J is TRBJ1-1 and V is TRBV9, with a weak D call TRBD1 (5 bases). V was pared by 0 bases and J by 1 base, with 7 bases between. The CDR3 consists of 14 residues. Germline V gene data show CDR1 as SGDLS and CDR2 as YYNGEE. The chain's CDR3 is CASSVGDRNTEAFF. The CDR3 DNA follows: TGTGCCAGCAGCGTAGGCGACAGGAACACTGAAGCTTTCTTT.

This chain links TRBV7-2 with TRBJ2-2; TRBD1 matches 7 bases. The CDR3 has 16 residues. In germline, CDR1 is SGHTA, CDR2 FQGNSA. V dropped 5 bases and J dropped 6; count of bases not matched to a gene: 12. The CDR3 loop reads CASSQGQSVVSGELFF. CDR3 sequence (DNA): TGTGCCAGCAGCCAGGGACAGTCGGTTGTGTCCGGGGAGCTGTTTTTT.

The J gene is TRBJ2-3, the V gene TRBV6-5, with D perhaps matching TRBD2 (7 bases). Between the trimmed V and J ends, which lost 6 bases and 6 bases, there was a span of 13 bases. The germline CDR1 and CDR2 sequences are MNHEY and SVGAGI. The CDR3 length is 13 residues. The CDR3 is CASRRGGRDTQYF. CDR3 DNA sequence: TGTGCCAGCAGAAGGGGGGGTAGGGATACGCAGTATTTT.

The chain has TRBV7-9 and TRBJ2-7; TRBD1 matches 7 bases. CDR1 is SEHNR, CDR2 FQNEAQ, per germline (reference sequence). The CDR3 length is 15 residues. Germline trimming cut 3 bases from V and 4 bases from J; bases unmatched to any gene: 9. CDR3 sequence (DNA): TGTGCCAGCAGCTTCCGCGCCGGGACAGATTACGAGCAGTACTTC. The encoded protein is CASSFRAGTDYEQYF.

The CDR3 DNA reads TGTGCCAGCGTAGTCGGGAGCTCCTATAATTCACCCCTCCACTTT. Translating gives CASVVGSSYNSPLHF. The rearrangement joins TRBV28 to TRBJ1-6; D unclear. CDR1 is MDHEN and CDR2 is SYDVKM in the germline V gene. V gave up 8 bases and J gave up 0 bases, with 11 bases separating them. The length of the CDR3 is 15 residues.

The gene calls are TRBV19 and TRBJ2-7, with D hard to call. V lost 4 bases to trimming and J lost 2 bases, with 12 bases between them. Germline lookup yields CDR1 LNHDA and CDR2 SQIVND (reference sequence). The CDR3 is made up of 14 amino acids. The CDR3: CASSTLTVPYEQYF. CDR3 DNA sequence: TGTGCCAGTAGTACCCTGACCGTCCCCTACGAGCAGTACTTC.

This clone was observed once. This sequence joins TRBV5-4 and TRBJ1-1; D not certain. CDR1 is SGHNT, CDR2 YYREEE, per germline (reference sequence). V was cut by 0 bases and J by 0 bases, with 12 bases left in between. The CDR3 contains 16 residues. The chain's CDR3 is CASSLEISPLNTEAFF. CDR3 in DNA: TGTGCCAGCAGCTTGGAGATAAGCCCACTGAACACTGAAGCTTTCTTT.

The genes are TRBV6-5 and TRBJ1-2; TRBD1 matches at 8 bases. This CDR3 spans 12 amino acids. Germline V gene lookup returns CDR1 MNHEY and CDR2 SVGAGI. V trimming: 11 bases; J trimming: 6 bases; junction bases outside the gene matches: 8. Written as DNA, the CDR3 is TGTGCCGGGGCCGGGACAGGAGATGGCTACACCTTC. Translating gives CAGAGTGDGYTF.

The V gene is TRBV6-5, the J gene TRBJ2-7; 10 nucleotides agree with TRBD2. Germline V lookup: CDR1 MNHEY, CDR2 SVGAGI. Trimming at V came to 11 bases and at J to 3 bases, leaving 10 bases not matched to a gene. CDR3 size: 14 residues. The CDR3 DNA sequence: TGTGCCGGGTGGAGCGGGGGGGCTGACTACGAGCAGTACTTC. It yields the protein CAGWSGGADYEQYF.

The rearrangement joins TRBV29-1 to TRBJ2-7; possible D gene TRBD1, 10 bases. The germline CDR1 and CDR2 sequences are SQVTM and ANQGSEA. V lost 7 bases to trimming and J lost 0 bases, with 16 bases between them. The CDR3 covers 14 residues. The CDR3 is CSASGTGASYEQYF. The CDR3, as DNA: TGCAGCGCTAGCGGGACAGGGGCCTCCTACGAGCAGTACTTC.

This chain joins TRBV30 and TRBJ2-7; 9 bases fit TRBD1. Trimming took 1 base from V and 4 from J; bases not matched to a gene: 11. Germline V gene data show CDR1 as GTSNPN and CDR2 as SVGIG (reference sequence). CDR3 length: 16 residues. CDR3 residues: CAWSGVTGTGIYEQYF. CDR3 nucleotides: TGTGCCTGGAGTGGGGTTACCGGGACAGGGATTTACGAGCAGTACTTC. Complete variable domain (other parts from reference TRBV30 and TRBJ2-7): SQTIHQWPATLVQPVGSPLSLECTVEGTSNPNLYWYRQAAGRGLQLLFYSVGIGQISSEVPQNLSASRPQDRQFILSSKKLLLSDSGFYLCAWSGVTGTGIYEQYFGPGTRLTVT.

The CDR3 region is CASSPGRGRNTEAFF. CDR3 sequence (DNA): TGTGCCAGCAGCCCCGGGAGAGGTCGAAACACTGAAGCTTTCTTT. The J gene is TRBJ1-1, the V gene TRBV5-4; D ambiguous. Germline V gives CDR1 SGHNT, CDR2 YYREEE (reference sequence). Trimming cost V 4 bases and J 2 bases, with 15 bases left between them. The CDR3 has 15 residues. Supplemented by reference TRBV5-4 and TRBJ1-1, the full variable domain reads ETGVTQSPTHLIKTRGQQVTLRCSSQSGHNTVSWYQQALGQGPQFIFQYYREEENGRGNFPPRFSGLQFPNYSSELNVNALELDDSALYLCASSPGRGRNTEAFFGQGTRLTVV.

This chain connects TRBV3-1 (or the pseudogene TRBV3-2) to TRBJ1-2, with D hard to call. The germline gives CDR1 LGHDT, CDR2 YNNKEL (reference sequence). The V end was cut by 0 bases, the J end by 7 bases, with 6 bases between. The CDR3 is 12 amino acids. The CDR3 nucleotides are TGTGCCAGCAGCCAAGATCATAGTGGCTACACCTTC. Translated: CASSQDHSGYTF.

The chain employs TRBV7-3 and TRBJ1-1; 7 positions agree with TRBD1. The CDR3 is made up of 14 amino acids. V lost 5 bases and J lost 5; bases outside the gene matches: 8. The V gene's germline CDR1 is SGHTA and CDR2 FQGTGA. The CDR3 protein is CASSQTGPRTEAFF. The CDR3 nucleotides are TGTGCCAGCAGCCAGACAGGGCCAAGAACTGAAGCTTTCTTT.

The chain employs TRBV5-1 and TRBJ2-7, with D uncertain. The V end was cut by 0 bases, the J end by 0 bases, with 7 bases between. CDR3 length: 14 residues. Germline V gene data show CDR1 as SGHRS and CDR2 as YFSETQ. CDR3 nucleotide sequence: TGCGCCAGCAGCTTGGAGTCACACTCCTACGAGCAGTACTTC. Translation: CASSLESHSYEQYF.

The CDR3 spells CASTQTDSPLHF. The CDR3 coding sequence is TGTGCCAGCACTCAGACGGACTCACCCCTCCACTTT. The chain joins TRBV2 to TRBJ1-6; D is unresolved. Trimming pared 7 bases from V and 10 bases from J, leaving 11 bases between. CDR1 is SNHLY, CDR2 FYNNEI, per germline. The CDR3 consists of 12 residues.

The chain joins TRBV11-2 to TRBJ1-6, with D possibly TRBD1 on 5 matching bases. This CDR3 contains 15 residues. Germline CDR1 and CDR2: SGHAT and FQNNGV. Trimming took off 1 base at V and 5 bases at J, with 9 bases between the two ends. The CDR3 DNA reads as TGTGCCAGCAGCTTAGTCGGCAGGGATAATTCACCCCTCCACTTT. Its translation: CASSLVGRDNSPLHF.

J is TRBJ2-3 and V is TRBV19; TRBD1 might be the D (8 bases). The V gene's germline CDR1 is LNHDA and CDR2 SQIVND (reference sequence). The length of the CDR3 is 19 residues. V lost 5 bases to trimming and J lost 2 bases, with 26 bases between them. The CDR3 sequence is CASSLNRGAGQAYTDTQYF. The CDR3 DNA sequence: TGTGCCAGTAGTCTCAACCGGGGGGCGGGACAGGCTTACACAGATACGCAGTATTTT.